Listed here are 4 T cell receptor beta chains from one sample, sequenced in a study of technical replicates of blood from a handful of donors. Measured with immunoSEQ multiplex PCR; TCRdb has only the in-frame clones, and not every one. The sample has some 60,000 clones; about 86% are singletons. The sequenced sample was PBMCs. All receptors come from a human donor in good health. Some clones in this sample may be carry-over from other donors' samples.

This chain links TRBV27 with TRBJ2-3; weak D call: TRBD1 (6 bases). V lost 4 bases, J lost 4 bases, and 15 bases lay in between. The CDR3 is 15 residues long. The germline V gene has CDR1 MNHEY and CDR2 SMNVEV (reference sequence). CDR3 coding DNA: TGTGCCAGCAGTTCGAGGATTGGGGGCCCAGATACGCAGTATTTT. This sequence encodes CASSSRIGGPDTQYF.

The chain recombines TRBV25-1 with TRBJ2-7; 8 positions match TRBD2. Germline V gene lookup returns CDR1 MGHDK and CDR2 SYGVNS. This CDR3 is 15 amino acids long. Germline trimming cut 5 bases from V and 3 bases from J; bases unmatched to any gene: 9. As DNA, the CDR3 is TGTGCCAGCAGTCAAGGGCTAGCGGGTGTCTACGAGCAGTACTTC. Protein sequence: CASSQGLAGVYEQYF.

The chain couples TRBV27 to TRBJ2-1; TRBD2 matches 8 bases. V shed 5 bases, J shed 5 bases, and the junction held 8 bases outside the gene matches. The CDR3 covers 15 residues. The V gene's germline CDR1 is MNHEY and CDR2 SMNVEV (reference sequence). CDR3 amino acids: CASSITSGTNNEQFF. The CDR3 region has the DNA TGTGCCAGCAGTATTACTAGCGGCACTAACAATGAGCAGTTCTTC.

The rearrangement links TRBV4-2 to TRBJ2-5, with D tentatively TRBD2 (6 bases). The CDR3 is 15 amino acids. The V end lost 1 base, the J end lost 5 bases, and 14 bases lay between the germline ends. Germline V gene data show CDR1 as LGHNA and CDR2 as YNFKEQ. CDR3 bases: TGTGCCAGCAGCCAAGTGGGGGAGAGCGGGGAGACCCAGTACTTC. It is translated as CASSQVGESGETQYF.